A selection of T cell receptor beta chains follows, all from one sample in a study of shared clonotypes between healthy human individuals. Using immunoSEQ multiplex PCR, the repertoire was profiled, and TCRdb retains in-frame clones only, with some absent. Of 470,000 or so clones in the sample, 70% to 85% are singletons; the top ten hold 12%. The sequencing input was PBMCs. The source is a middle-aged woman in good health. Some clones in this sample may be carry-over from other donors' samples. The CDR3 runs from the conserved cysteine through the conserved F or W. Fields, in order: J gene, V gene, clone size, D gene, CDR3 DNA, CDR3 protein. D genes are given only for firm matches. Expanded clones are given a class, and other clones once, few, many or no size at all.

TRBJ2-5 TRBV9 - - TGTGCCAGCAGCGAGCAGCCGGCGAGGGAGACCCAGTACTTC CASSEQPARETQYF
TRBJ2-1 TRBV5-5 - TRBD2 TGTGCCAGCTCCCCTAGCGGGAGAATAGATGAGCAGTTCTTC CASSPSGRIDEQFF
TRBJ2-1 TRBV4-2 - TRBD2 TGTGCCAGCAGCCAAGATTTATTAGCGGGAGGCCCCCGCAATGAGCAGTTCTTC CASSQDLLAGGPRNEQFF
TRBJ2-7 TRBV6-5 - TRBD1 TGTGCCAGCAGTTACTCGATAGGGGGCGCCACATTACAGTACTTC CASSYSIGGATLQYF
TRBJ2-2 TRBV5-1 few TRBD2 TGCGCCAGCAGCCTGAATCCGACTAGCACACGGACCGGGGAGCTGTTTTTT CASSLNPTSTRTGELFF
TRBJ2-1 TRBV7-6 - TRBD2 TGTGCCAGCAGCCGACTAGCGGATGAGCAGTTCTTC CASSRLADEQFF
TRBJ2-7 TRBV27 - - TGTGCCAGCAGTTTAGGGGGGCCCCCCGACTACGAGCAGTACTTC CASSLGGPPDYEQYF
TRBJ1-5 TRBV18 - - TGTGCCAGCTCATTAGAGCATAGCAATCAGCCCCAGCATTTT CASSLEHSNQPQHF
TRBJ2-7 TRBV5-1 - TRBD2 TGCGCCAGCAGCTCGCCCCCCTTAGCGGGAGATAAGCAGTACTTC CASSSPPLAGDKQYF
TRBJ2-7 TRBV29-1 - TRBD1 TGCAGCGTCGCCGGGACAGTCACCTACGAGCAGTACTTC CSVAGTVTYEQYF
TRBJ2-7 TRBV7-3 many TRBD1 TGTGCCAGCAGCATGGGACAGGGGGTAAACGAGCAGTACTTC CASSMGQGVNEQYF
TRBJ1-2 TRBV6-6 once TRBD1 TGTGCCAGTGGAACAGGGGGCTATGGCTACACCTTC CASGTGGYGYTF
TRBJ1-2 TRBV11-1 - TRBD1 TGTGCCAGCAGCCCCTACTCCCCCTCTACAGGGGTCGGCGGCTACACCTTC CASSPYSPSTGVGGYTF
TRBJ2-5 TRBV4-1 many TRBD2 TGCGCCAGCAGCCAAGGGACTAGCGGGAGAATGGAGACCCAGTACTTC CASSQGTSGRMETQYF
TRBJ1-5 TRBV5-6 once - TGTGCCAGCAGCTCCCGGGACAGCAATCAGCCCCAGCATTTT CASSSRDSNQPQHF
TRBJ1-5 TRBV2 - - TGTGCCAGCAGTGAACACCAGTTCAATCAGCCCCAGCATTTT CASSEHQFNQPQHF
TRBJ2-3 TRBV5-1 - TRBD2 TGCGCCAGCAGCTTACGGACTAGCGGGGCTTTAACAGATACGCAGTATTTT CASSLRTSGALTDTQYF
TRBJ1-1 TRBV21-1 - - TGTGCCAGCAGCAAAGAAGAAACGGTCTCTCCTCGGGACAGGGGGCCGAACACTGAAGCTTTCTTT CASSKEETVSPRDRGPNTEAFF
TRBJ2-3 TRBV6-4 - - TGTGCCAGCAGTGAGGGGGTCGGGCCAGATACGCAGTATTTT CASSEGVGPDTQYF
TRBJ2-3 TRBV9 - - TGTGCCAGCAGCGTAGGTGGGTCCACAGATACGCAGTATTTT CASSVGGSTDTQYF
TRBJ2-2 TRBV28 - - TGTGCCAGCAGTTTTAGTCTAACTACTAGGGGGACTACGGGCGCTGAACCCGGGGAGCTGTTTTTT CASSFSLTTRGTTGAEPGELFF
TRBJ2-2 TRBV7-6 - - TGTGCCAGCAGCTTATATTGGAGGGCAGCGAACACCGGGGAGCTGTTTTTT CASSLYWRAANTGELFF
TRBJ2-5 TRBV7-7 - - TGTGCTAGCAGCTTAGCGGTCGGAGAGACCCAGTACTTC CASSLAVGETQYF
TRBJ2-5 TRBV7-2 - - TGTGCCAGCAACCCACGGTACCTGTGGAGGGAAGAGACCCAGTACTTC CASNPRYLWREETQYF
TRBJ2-1 TRBV7-3 - - TGTGCCAGCAGCTTAACGTCTGGCGGGATAGGGCAATACAATGAGCAGTTCTTC CASSLTSGGIGQYNEQFF
TRBJ2-5 TRBV10-2 - - TGCGCCAGCAGCAGTAACCAAGAGACCCAGTACTTC CASSSNQETQYF
TRBJ1-5 TRBV28 many TRBD1 TGTGCCAGCAGTTCGGGACAGGGGGCGCGCCAGCCCCAGCATTTT CASSSGQGARQPQHF
TRBJ1-1 TRBV2 - - TGTGCCAGCACCTCATGGAGAACAGAAAAAGCTTTCTTT CASTSWRTEKAFF
TRBJ1-1 TRBV5-1 few - TGCGCCAGCAGCTTGGTCGCCGGGGCCGGGGACACTGAAGCTTTCTTT CASSLVAGAGDTEAFF
TRBJ2-7 TRBV30 - TRBD1 TGTGCCTGGAGTGTGGGTATAGGACAGGTCCGCCGCTACTTC CAWSVGIGQVRRYF
TRBJ1-3 TRBV30 - TRBD1 TGTGCCTGGAGTCTAACAGGGGGTTCTGGAAACACCATATATTTT CAWSLTGGSGNTIYF
TRBJ1-4 TRBV14 many - TGTGCCAGCAGCCAATTAGTGTCGGCGAGGGAACTGTTTTTT CASSQLVSARELFF
TRBJ2-7 TRBV14 - - - CASSPWASGSHRSF
TRBJ2-1 TRBV30 many TRBD2 TGTGCCTGGAGAAGACTAGCGGTTTCCTACAATGAGCAGTTCTTC CAWRRLAVSYNEQFF
TRBJ1-1 TRBV7-8 few - TGTGCCAGCAGCCAAAGTCGGGGCCAAAACCTAGGGAACACTGAAGCTTTCTTT CASSQSRGQNLGNTEAFF
TRBJ2-3 TRBV7-9 few - TGTGCCAGCAGCCCAAATCCGGGAGAGGGGACAGATACGCAGTATTTT CASSPNPGEGTDTQYF
TRBJ2-1 TRBV19 - TRBD2 TGTGCCAGTAGTGTTGGACTAGCGGAAGAGCAGTTCTTC CASSVGLAEEQFF
TRBJ1-1 TRBV28 - - TGTGCCAGCACATGGGGTCACACTGAAGCTTTCTTT CASTWGHTEAFF
TRBJ2-1 TRBV28 - TRBD2 TGTGCCACCCTACCCAATCGGGAGGCCTCCTACAATGAGCAGTTCTTC CATLPNREASYNEQFF
TRBJ2-1 TRBV5-1 - - TGCGCCAGCAGCACGAGCGGGTCATACAATGAGCAGTTCTTC CASSTSGSYNEQFF
TRBJ2-7 TRBV7-2 - - TGTGCCAGCAGCACGGACTGGACCGGATCCTCCTTC CASSTDWTGSSF
TRBJ2-7 TRBV27 - - TGTGCCAGCAGTTTTACAGGGCTAAGCGAGCAGTACTTC CASSFTGLSEQYF
TRBJ2-1 TRBV4-1 - TRBD2 TGCGCCAGCAGCCAAGATCCATCCAGCGGGAGGACAGAGCAGTTCTTC CASSQDPSSGRTEQFF
TRBJ1-2 TRBV5-1 - TRBD1 TGCGCCAGCAGTCAGGGACAGGGTATAAGCTACACCTTC CASSQGQGISYTF
TRBJ2-4 TRBV7-9 - - TGTGCCAGCAGCTCAATTGGCCCCCGAGACATTCAGTACTTC CASSSIGPRDIQYF
TRBJ2-3 TRBV2 - - TGTGCCAGCAGCGCCACCTCTACAGATACGCAGTATTTT CASSATSTDTQYF